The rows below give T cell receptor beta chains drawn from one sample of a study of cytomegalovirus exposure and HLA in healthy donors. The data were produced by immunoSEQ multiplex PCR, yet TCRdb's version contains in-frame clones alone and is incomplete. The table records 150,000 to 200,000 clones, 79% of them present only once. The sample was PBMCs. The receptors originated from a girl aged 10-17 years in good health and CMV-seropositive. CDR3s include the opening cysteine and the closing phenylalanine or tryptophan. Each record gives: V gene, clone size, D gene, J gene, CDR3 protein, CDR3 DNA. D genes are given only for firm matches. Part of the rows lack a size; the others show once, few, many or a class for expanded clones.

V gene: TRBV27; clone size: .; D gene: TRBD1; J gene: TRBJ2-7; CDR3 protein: CASSARDRAYEQYF; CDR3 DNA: TGTGCCAGCAGTGCCCGGGACAGGGCCTACGAGCAGTACTTC
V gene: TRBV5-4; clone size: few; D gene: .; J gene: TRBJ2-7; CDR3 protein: CASSLEGAGPYEQYF; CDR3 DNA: TGTGCCAGCAGCTTGGAAGGGGCCGGGCCCTACGAGCAGTACTTC
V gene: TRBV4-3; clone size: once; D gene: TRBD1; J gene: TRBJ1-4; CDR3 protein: CASSQAQGAIPKELFF; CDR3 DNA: TGCGCCAGCAGCCAAGCGCAGGGGGCAATTCCGAAGGAACTGTTTTTT
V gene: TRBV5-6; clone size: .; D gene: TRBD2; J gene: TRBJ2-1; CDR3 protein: CASRASGGAWGEQFF; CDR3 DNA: TGTGCCAGCAGGGCTAGCGGGGGGGCCTGGGGTGAGCAGTTCTTC
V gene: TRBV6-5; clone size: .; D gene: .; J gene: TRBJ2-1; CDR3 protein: CASSSTAGFPNNEQFF; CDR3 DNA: TGTGCCAGCAGTTCGACAGCAGGTTTTCCCAACAATGAGCAGTTCTTC
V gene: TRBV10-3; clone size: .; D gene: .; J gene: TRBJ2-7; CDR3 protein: CAITLGEGSYEQYF; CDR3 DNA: TGTGCCATCACCCTCGGAGAGGGATCCTACGAGCAGTACTTC
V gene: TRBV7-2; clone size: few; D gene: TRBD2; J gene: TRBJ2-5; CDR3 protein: CASSLGVSGGRQETQYF; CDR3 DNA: TGTGCCAGCAGCTTAGGAGTTAGCGGGGGGAGGCAAGAGACCCAGTACTTC
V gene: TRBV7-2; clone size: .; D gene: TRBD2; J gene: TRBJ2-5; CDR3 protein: CASRAGVKETQYF; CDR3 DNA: TGTGCCAGCAGAGCGGGGGTAAAAGAGACCCAGTACTTC
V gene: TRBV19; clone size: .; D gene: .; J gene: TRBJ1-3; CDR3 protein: CAPLWGTRGNTIYF; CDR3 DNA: TGTGCCCCCCTCTGGGGGACTCGCGGAAACACCATATATTTT
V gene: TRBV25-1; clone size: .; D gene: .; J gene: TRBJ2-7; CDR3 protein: CASSLGQSYEQYF; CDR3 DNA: TGTGCCAGCAGTCTCGGACAGTCCTACGAGCAGTACTTC